Following are 27 T cell receptor beta chains from one sample sequenced in a study of OX40 agonist ivuxolimab in advanced cancers. Repertoires were generated with immunoSEQ multiplex PCR, while TCRdb's copy carries only in-frame clones and drops some. The sample yields 9,500 to 13,000 clones, just under 75% seen once. The source was CD4+ or CD8+ T cells sorted from blood, collected in a trial of the OX40 agonist ivuxolimab. Every receptor here comes from an adult with an advanced solid tumor such as melanoma, head and neck, liver or kidney cancer.

The rearrangement uses TRBV7-9 and TRBJ2-7; the match to TRBD2 covers 7 bases. With V trimmed by 5 bases and J by 4 bases, 11 bases remained unmatched. CDR3 length: 15 residues. CDR1 and CDR2 from the germline V gene are SEHNR and FQNEAQ (reference sequence). The CDR3: CASSQESSGIYEQYF. The CDR3 DNA is TGTGCCAGCAGCCAAGAGTCTAGCGGAATATACGAGCAGTACTTC.

The chain uses TRBV7-9 and TRBJ2-7; no firm D call. Germline lookup yields CDR1 SEHNR and CDR2 FQNEAQ (reference sequence). V lost 2 bases and J lost 0, with 8 bases in between. The CDR3 sequence is 14 residues long. The CDR3 DNA is TGTGCCAGCAGCTTAACACCTAGCTCCTACGAGCAGTACTTC. Translating gives CASSLTPSSYEQYF.

This chain uses TRBV11-3 with TRBJ2-3, with D tentatively TRBD1 or TRBD2 (5 bases each). The V gene lost 2 bases and the J gene lost 1 base, with 16 bases spanning the gap. Germline CDR1 reads SGHNT; CDR2 reads YENEEA. The CDR3 totals 17 residues. CDR3 sequence reads: CASSLPPGAGRTDTQYF. CDR3 DNA: TGTGCCAGCAGCTTACCGCCCGGGGCAGGGCGCACAGATACGCAGTATTTT.

The chain links TRBV5-8 to TRBJ2-7; TRBD2 is a possible D gene (6 bases). The germline V gene encodes CDR1 SGHTS and CDR2 YDEGEE. This CDR3 comprises 10 residues. V lost 9 bases and J 9 bases, leaving 13 bases between the germline ends. DNA for the CDR3: TGTGCCACCCGACTAGGCGGGCAGTACTTC. This translates into CATRLGGQYF.

By sample share, this clone is medium-sized. CDR3 in DNA: TGTGCCAGCAGCCTCGGGGTCAGCGAAGCTTTCTTT. As protein: CASSLGVSEAFF. The chain has TRBV11-2 and TRBJ1-1, with D uncertain. The V gene's germline CDR1 is SGHAT and CDR2 FQNNGV. Trimming removed 5 bases at V and 8 bases at J, with 12 bases between. CDR3 length: 12 amino acids.

The chain combines TRBV6-1 with TRBJ2-1; D assignment may be TRBD1 or TRBD2 (5 bases each). Germline V gene sequence: CDR1 MNHNS, CDR2 SASEGT. The CDR3 is 14 residues long. V dropped 1 base and J dropped 6 bases, with 10 bases sitting between them. The CDR3 DNA follows: TGTGCCAGCAGTGAAGAGGGACGCCGCAATGAGCAGTTCTTC. Its protein product is CASSEEGRRNEQFF.

In DNA, the CDR3 is TGTGCCAGCAGCAACACTCTAGAGACCCAGTACTTC. It encodes CASSNTLETQYF. The rearrangement uses TRBV6-5 and TRBJ2-5; no reliable D call. Germline CDR1 MNHEY, CDR2 SVGAGI. The CDR3 covers 12 residues. V was trimmed by 6 bases and J by 4 bases, leaving 9 bases between them.

The V and J genes are TRBV27 and TRBJ1-1; D call uncertain. Germline V gives CDR1 MNHEY, CDR2 SMNVEV (reference sequence). The CDR3 sequence is 13 residues long. V lost 6 bases and J 6 bases, leaving 14 bases between the germline ends. The CDR3 coding sequence is TGTGCCAGCAGCCCCATCATCCAGGCTGAAGCTTTCTTT. This codes for CASSPIIQAEAFF.

The J gene is TRBJ2-1, the V gene TRBV5-6; D may correspond to TRBD1 or TRBD2 (5 bases each). The CDR3 sequence is 15 residues long. Trimming pared 4 bases from V and 1 base from J, leaving 12 bases between. Germline CDR1 is SGHDT and CDR2 is YYEEEE. CDR3: CASSPGGESYNEQFF. The CDR3 DNA sequence: TGTGCCAGCAGCCCTGGGGGTGAATCCTACAATGAGCAGTTCTTC.

This chain connects TRBV5-1 to TRBJ2-1; TRBD2 is a possible D gene (5 bases). The CDR3 has 12 amino acids. CDR1 is SGHRS, CDR2 YFSETQ, per germline. The germline V and J ends were trimmed by 3 bases and 10 bases, with 11 bases remaining between them. The CDR3 DNA is TGCGCCAGCAGCTCTGACTCTAGCGAGCAGTTCTTC. Protein: CASSSDSSEQFF.

As regards this clone: An end of the junction does not agree with germline; a read error may underlie this. This rearrangement joins TRBV7-8 to TRBJ2-3, with 10 bases identical to TRBD2. This CDR3 is 14 amino acids long. Per germline, CDR1 SGHVS and CDR2 FQNEAQ. The CDR3 DNA sequence: TGTGCCAGCACCTTACTAGCGGGAACAGATACGCAGTATTTT. Residues: CASTLLAGTDTQYF.

This clone has a single count. The genes are TRBV9 and TRBJ1-4, with D possibly matching TRBD1 (5 bases). The CDR3 contains 16 residues. The germline V gene encodes CDR1 SGDLS and CDR2 YYNGEE. V lost 0 bases and J lost 0, with 9 bases in between. The DNA for the CDR3 is TGTGCCAGCAGCGTAGGGACAACTGCAACTAATGAAAAACTGTTTTTT. Encoded protein: CASSVGTTATNEKLFF.

J is TRBJ2-4 and V is TRBV7-2; D assignment may be TRBD1 or TRBD2 (5 bases each). The V gene's germline CDR1 is SGHTA and CDR2 FQGNSA. CDR3 length: 16 amino acids. Deletions cut 5 bases from V and 0 bases from J, with 14 bases between. The CDR3 protein is CASSPSGTVAKNIQYF. The CDR3 nucleotides are TGTGCCAGCAGCCCTAGTGGGACCGTAGCCAAAAACATTCAGTACTTC.

The rearrangement joins TRBV7-6 to TRBJ2-4, with 7 positions matching TRBD2. J gave up 0 bases and V 5 bases, and 7 bases lay outside the gene matches. The CDR3 sequence is 16 residues long. Germline assignment: CDR1 SGHVS and CDR2 FNYEAQ. CDR3 amino acids: CASSPGGLKAKNIQYF. DNA for the CDR3: TGTGCCAGCAGCCCCGGGGGGTTAAAAGCCAAAAACATTCAGTACTTC.

This CDR3 reads CASSVLGGGRRGTEAFF. The CDR3 DNA sequence: TGTGCCAGCAGCGTACTAGGCGGGGGCCGGAGGGGCACTGAAGCTTTCTTT. V gene TRBV11-2 combines with J gene TRBJ1-1; tentatively, D is TRBD1 (6 bases). The CDR3 has 17 amino acids. The germline gives CDR1 SGHAT, CDR2 FQNNGV. Trimming pared 5 bases from V and 4 bases from J, leaving 23 bases between.

The CDR3 reads CSVVPLVPDTQYF. In nucleotides, the CDR3 is TGCAGCGTTGTTCCACTTGTTCCAGATACGCAGTATTTT. This chain connects TRBV29-1 to TRBJ2-3; D unresolved. The CDR3 runs 13 residues. V shed 4 bases and J shed 4 bases, with 12 bases lying between them. CDR1 SQVTM and CDR2 ANQGSEA come from the germline V gene.

This clone turned up a few times. In nucleotides, the CDR3 is TGTGCCAGCAGCCCCGGGACAGGACTTTACGAGCAGTACTTC. Its protein product is CASSPGTGLYEQYF. V usage is TRBV25-1 and J usage is TRBJ2-7; 8 nucleotides align to TRBD1. V shed 6 bases and J 4 bases; nucleotides not matched to a gene: 8. The CDR3 spans 14 residues. Germline V lookup: CDR1 MGHDK, CDR2 SYGVNS.

The chain recombines TRBV7-8 with TRBJ2-5; no firm D call. The CDR3 runs 14 residues. The germline gives CDR1 SGHVS, CDR2 FQNEAQ. V lost 4 bases and J lost 5, with 14 bases in between. In DNA, the CDR3 is TGTGCCAGCAGCTCCTTAGACGGTGATGAGACCCAGTACTTC. Translated: CASSSLDGDETQYF.

The rearrangement uses TRBV28 and TRBJ2-1; 8 nucleotides align to TRBD2. Losses at the gene ends were 2 bases for V and 8 bases for J; bases not matched to a gene: 5. The CDR3 is 14 amino acids. Germline lookup yields CDR1 MDHEN and CDR2 SYDVKM. CDR3 loop: CASSLGREDDEQFF. CDR3 DNA sequence: TGTGCCAGCAGTTTAGGGCGGGAGGATGATGAGCAGTTCTTC.

V and J are TRBV28 and TRBJ1-5, with unresolved D. The CDR3 loop spans 14 amino acids. Trimming took off 5 bases at V and 6 bases at J, with 14 bases between the two ends. From germline, CDR1 is MDHEN and CDR2 SYDVKM. CDR3 sequence: CASSPQWVGQPQHF. In nucleotides, the CDR3 is TGTGCCAGCAGTCCCCAGTGGGTGGGTCAGCCCCAGCATTTT.

A single count supports this clone. V gene TRBV4-3 combines with J gene TRBJ2-7; the match to TRBD2 covers 8 bases. CDR1 LGHNA and CDR2 YSLEER come from the germline V gene. The CDR3 contains 16 residues. With 0 bases clipped from V and 4 bases from J, the junction kept 8 bases outside the gene matches. This chain's CDR3 is CASSQDTASGHYEQYF. CDR3 bases: TGCGCCAGCAGCCAAGATACGGCTAGCGGGCATTACGAGCAGTACTTC.

This clone was observed a single time. The J gene is TRBJ1-5, the V gene TRBV28; 9 nucleotides match TRBD1. The CDR3 covers 15 residues. Trimming took 6 bases from V and 9 from J; bases not matched to a gene: 12. Germline V gives CDR1 MDHEN, CDR2 SYDVKM. DNA of the CDR3: TGTGCCAGCAGCCCGCCGACGACAGGGGGAGGGCCCCAGCATTTT. Protein product: CASSPPTTGGGPQHF. The whole variable domain, filled in from reference TRBV28 and TRBJ1-5, reads DVKVTQSSRYLVKRTGEKVFLECVQDMDHENMFWYRQDPGLGLRLIYFSYDVKMKEKGDIPEGYSVSREKKERFSLILESASTNQTSMYLCASSPPTTGGGPQHFGDGTRLSIL.

The chain is built from TRBV14 and TRBJ2-7; 10 nucleotides agree with TRBD2. Germline CDR1 SGHDN, CDR2 FVKESK. The CDR3 runs 18 residues. V was pared by 0 bases and J by 4 bases, with 12 bases of the junction left unmatched. CDR3 in amino acids: CASSQDTGLAGEEYEQYF. The CDR3 DNA reads TGTGCCAGCAGCCAAGACACCGGGCTAGCGGGAGAGGAGTACGAGCAGTACTTC.

This clone showed up just a few times. The CDR3 DNA reads as TGCGCCAGCAGCCTCGGAGCGGGGACAGATACGCAGTATTTT. This codes for CASSLGAGTDTQYF. V usage is TRBV4-1 and J usage is TRBJ2-3, with 7 bases lining up with TRBD2. Germline V lookup: CDR1 MGHRA, CDR2 YSYEKL. V lost 4 bases, J lost 3 bases, and 4 bases stayed unmatched. The CDR3 consists of 14 residues.

The genes are TRBV7-9 and TRBJ2-5, with D unresolved. CDR3 size: 12 residues. Trimming took off 4 bases at V and 1 base at J, with 4 bases between the two ends. Germline CDR1 is SEHNR and CDR2 is FQNEAQ (reference sequence). CDR3 protein: CASSSAQETQYF. The CDR3 DNA follows: TGTGCCAGCAGCTCCGCCCAAGAGACCCAGTACTTC. Drawing the rest from reference TRBV7-9 and TRBJ2-5, the complete variable domain is DTGVSQNPRHKITKRGQNVTFRCDPISEHNRLYWYRQTLGQGPEFLTYFQNEAQLEKSRLLSDRFSAERPKGSFSTLEIQRTEQGDSAMYLCASSSAQETQYFGPGTRLLVL.

V gene TRBV30 combines with J gene TRBJ2-1, with TRBD2 matching 7 bases. The V gene's germline CDR1 is GTSNPN and CDR2 SVGIG (reference sequence). The junction had 6 bases not matched to a gene; V was cut back by 4 bases and J by 9 bases. The CDR3 is made up of 12 amino acids. The CDR3 loop reads CAWTPGGPEQFF. The CDR3 DNA reads TGTGCCTGGACCCCGGGGGGTCCTGAGCAGTTCTTC.

This chain connects TRBV10-3 to TRBJ1-1; weak D call: TRBD1 (5 bases). The CDR3 extends over 16 amino acids. Deletions cut 1 base from V and 2 bases from J, with 14 bases between. Germline V gene lookup returns CDR1 ENHRY and CDR2 SYGVKD. The DNA of the CDR3 is TGTGCCATCAGTGAGTTCGGGACCCGGTCTAACACTGAAGCTTTCTTT. Its protein is CAISEFGTRSNTEAFF.